The 5 T cell receptor beta chains below were found in one sample sequenced in a study of blood T cell repertoires in COVID-19. TCRdb keeps only in-frame clones here, not all; method: immunoSEQ multiplex PCR. The sample yields some 50,000 clones, 84% seen once. The source material was peripheral blood. The receptor set was obtained from a man aged 50 or older with acute or convalescent COVID-19.

This clone was counted only a few times. This chain links TRBV7-9 with TRBJ2-7; 11 bases are shared with TRBD2. V gave up 5 bases and J gave up 4 bases; unmatched junction bases: 7. CDR1 SEHNR and CDR2 FQNEAQ come from the germline V gene (reference sequence). The CDR3 runs to 15 residues. CDR3: CASSPGLAGLYEQYF. Written as DNA, the CDR3 is TGTGCCAGCAGCCCCGGACTAGCGGGCCTTTACGAGCAGTACTTC.

V is TRBV28 and J is TRBJ1-5, with TRBD1 identical over 8 bases. There are 15 residues in the CDR3. V dropped 7 bases and J dropped 7; count of bases not matched to a gene: 12. CDR1 is MDHEN, CDR2 SYDVKM, per germline. CDR3 loop: CASIDPGQGGQPQHF. The DNA for the CDR3 is TGTGCCAGCATCGACCCTGGACAGGGTGGACAGCCCCAGCATTTT.

This clone was seen a handful of times. This chain links TRBV11-2 with TRBJ1-2; a possible D gene is TRBD1 (5 bases). Germline V gene lookup returns CDR1 SGHAT and CDR2 FQNNGV. The CDR3 is made up of 17 amino acids. The germline V and J ends were trimmed by 0 bases and 9 bases, with 23 bases remaining between them. The CDR3 is CASSLDMAGSLGQRYTF. CDR3 sequence (DNA): TGTGCCAGCAGCTTAGATATGGCCGGGTCTCTCGGACAACGCTACACCTTC.

The chain employs TRBV30 and TRBJ1-5; the D is unclear. The CDR3 spans 12 residues. Per germline, CDR1 GTSNPN and CDR2 SVGIG (reference sequence). The V end was cut by 2 bases, the J end by 7 bases, with 9 bases between. CDR3 DNA: TGTGCCTGGAGTCATCTCCAGCAGCCCCAGCATTTT. Translating it yields CAWSHLQQPQHF.

This clone occurred once. This rearrangement joins TRBV30 to TRBJ2-3; D is perhaps TRBD2 (6 bases). Germline CDR1 and CDR2: GTSNPN and SVGIG (reference sequence). Trimming removed 0 bases from V and 5 bases from J, with 9 bases in between. There are 13 residues in the CDR3. The CDR3 protein is CAWSVLAKDTQYF. The DNA of the CDR3 is TGTGCCTGGAGTGTACTAGCAAAAGATACGCAGTATTTT. Looking up the rest from reference TRBV30 and TRBJ2-3 gives the full variable domain: SQTIHQWPATLVQPVGSPLSLECTVEGTSNPNLYWYRQAAGRGLQLLFYSVGIGQISSEVPQNLSASRPQDRQFILSSKKLLLSDSGFYLCAWSVLAKDTQYFGPGTRLTVL.